This T cell receptor (beta chain) was captured in a study of T-cell memory formation after mild COVID-19. Study-wide context: Largely, TCR clusters stayed within a single donor.

This clonotype was counted ten times or more. Its antigen is not known. Study observations and caveats: The study detected some responding clones in pre-infection memory, suggesting cross-reactive memory joined. Later expanders leaned CD4+, whereas day 15 to 85 contracting clones were balanced CD4/CD8.

5'RACE with constant-segment primers built TCRalpha and TCRbeta cDNA libraries with UMIs. In TCRdb, the 5' RACE reads were re-called with MiXCR into one record per CDR3 protein. The table includes a few hundred thousand distinct CDR3 sequences, 13% to 15% detected once. The source material was PBMCs or a T cell subset sorted from them (not recorded which). This sequence was found in a man between 18 and 29 years old who had mild COVID-19 (a few samples of this study predate the infection). Cell type and time point are not known.

DNA for the CDR3: TGCAGTCTCTGCAGGGGAGGGTTGGACACTGAAGCTTTCTTT. Translating it yields CSLCRGGLDTEAFF. This chain connects TRBV20-1 to TRBJ1-1; a weak D match, TRBD1 (6 bases). Germline assignment: CDR1 DFQATT and CDR2 SNEGSKA (reference sequence). With 8 bases removed from V and 3 bases from J, the gap between germline ends came to 19 bases. CDR3 length equals 14 residues.